This TCR beta chain was captured by sequencing in a study of a mutant IDH1 vaccine in newly diagnosed glioma. Across the study: Vaccination followed radiotherapy alone by 4-6 weeks, or accompanied temozolomide cycles.

Notes on this clone: The antigen remains unidentified.

Documented time point: week 47, end of study. Vaccine doses each comprised 300 ug of mutant IDH1 20-mer peptide, with topical imiquimod. There were new WHO grade 3 or 4 astrocytomas in the donors, and these were IDH1-mutant and ATRX-lost. TCRdb's table, derived via immunoSEQ multiplex PCR, lists solely in-frame clones and lacks some. Here the sample spans some 31,000 clones, roughly four fifths being singletons. V lost 1 base, J lost 4 bases, and 11 bases lay in between. The CDR3 is 13 amino acids. From germline, CDR1 is GTSNPN and CDR2 SVGIG (reference sequence). The J gene is TRBJ2-7, the V gene TRBV30; D gene uncertain. The origin of this receptor is a man aged 25 to 40 with glioma. Sequencing was performed on PBMCs, taken from a glioma patient whose treatment included an IDH1 peptide vaccine. CDR3 protein: CAWSGNGRYEQYF. The CDR3 DNA is TGTGCCTGGAGTGGGAACGGGCGATACGAGCAGTACTTC.